The 18 T cell receptor beta chains in this list originate from one sample, sequenced in a study of shared clonotypes between healthy human individuals. This table comes from immunoSEQ multiplex PCR, and its TCRdb copy is limited to in-frame clones, with some not included. The sample contains roughly 1 million clones, around 78% of which appear only once. The sample taken for sequencing was memory CD4+ T cells from PBMCs. Indicated subset: CD45RA-negative fraction. The receptors were gathered from a man younger than 35 in good health. Some clones in this sample may be carry-over from other donors' samples.

The chain employs TRBV15 and TRBJ1-5; 9 nucleotides line up with TRBD1. Trimming removed 1 base from V and 4 bases from J; junction bases left unmatched: 11. The CDR3 consists of 18 residues. Germline lookup yields CDR1 LNHNV and CDR2 YYDKDF (reference sequence). The CDR3 is CATSRVLRQGGGNQPQHF. The CDR3 DNA follows: TGTGCCACCAGCAGAGTACTGAGACAGGGGGGTGGAAATCAGCCCCAGCATTTT.

The rearrangement links TRBV7-3 to TRBJ1-2; the match to TRBD1 covers 8 bases. The CDR3 extends over 16 amino acids. Germline CDR1 SGHTA, CDR2 FQGTGA. The trim removed 2 bases at V and 8 bases at J, leaving 13 bases unmatched. In nucleotides, the CDR3 is TGTGCCAGCAGCTTAGCGGCTGGACAGGGTCTCGGCGGCTACACCTTC. It translates to CASSLAAGQGLGGYTF.

This clone was seen a handful of times. The rearrangement uses TRBV28 and TRBJ1-5; maybe TRBD1 (6 bases). V shed 5 bases and J shed 7 bases, with 15 bases lying between them. The CDR3 covers 14 residues. Germline V gives CDR1 MDHEN, CDR2 SYDVKM. The CDR3 DNA follows: TGTGCCAGCAGTCTCGGGGGGCGCTCCCAGCCCCAGCATTTT. As protein: CASSLGGRSQPQHF.

This clone was seen a single time. The J gene is TRBJ2-2, the V gene TRBV25-1; D possibly corresponds to TRBD2 (8 bases). The CDR3 is 14 amino acids. CDR1 is MGHDK, CDR2 SYGVNS, per germline. V shed 10 bases and J shed 7 bases, with 19 bases lying between them. The CDR3 region has the DNA TGTGCCACTCGGGGGGGCAGGGGGTTCGGGGAGCTGTTTTTT. Its protein is CATRGGRGFGELFF.

The rearrangement links TRBV28 to TRBJ2-3; 9 nucleotides align to TRBD1. The germline V gene encodes CDR1 MDHEN and CDR2 SYDVKM. This CDR3 comprises 16 residues. Unmatched junction bases numbered 8, after V lost 6 bases and J lost 1 base. CDR3 sequence reads: CASSTGTGTGTDTQYF. In DNA form, the CDR3 reads TGTGCCAGCAGCACCGGGACAGGGACTGGCACAGATACGCAGTATTTT.

The CDR3 region is CASRPLDRVYGNEQFF. The CDR3 DNA follows: TGTGCCAGCAGACCCCTGGACAGGGTCTATGGCAATGAGCAGTTCTTC. This sequence joins TRBV6-6 and TRBJ2-1; 8 positions match TRBD1. The CDR3 is 16 residues long. Unmatched junction bases numbered 13, after V lost 6 bases and J lost 6 bases. Germline CDR1 and CDR2: MNHNY and SVGAGI (reference sequence).

This chain links TRBV18 with TRBJ2-7, with 10 bases matching TRBD1. V lost 1 base, J lost 1 base, and 1 base stayed unmatched. The CDR3 runs to 15 residues. The germline CDR1 and CDR2 sequences are KGHSH and LQKENI. CDR3 loop: CASSPRTGGSYEQYF. DNA of the CDR3: TGTGCCAGCTCACCACGGACAGGGGGGTCCTACGAGCAGTACTTC.

The rearrangement links TRBV4-1 to TRBJ2-1, with D possibly being TRBD1 (5 bases). Deletions cut 4 bases from V and 7 bases from J, with 20 bases between. Germline V gene data show CDR1 as MGHRA and CDR2 as YSYEKL. The CDR3 is made up of 16 amino acids. The CDR3 is CASSLGQGGVRNEQFF. The CDR3 nucleotides read TGCGCCAGCAGCCTAGGACAAGGCGGTGTTAGGAATGAGCAGTTCTTC.

This chain uses TRBV9 with TRBJ2-5; no clear D gene. The DNA end favors TRBJ2-7, so the J call may be wrong. CDR1 is SGDLS and CDR2 is YYNGEE in the germline V gene. The CDR3 sequence is 14 residues long. The CDR3 bases are TGTGCCAGCAGCCGGTCAGGCCGCTCCTACGAGCAGTACTTC. Amino acids: CASSRSGRSYEQYF.

This sequence joins TRBV6-1 and TRBJ1-1, with 7 nucleotides matching TRBD1. Germline loops: CDR1 MNHNS, CDR2 SASEGT. The length of the CDR3 is 17 residues. The junction had 9 bases not matched to a gene; V was cut back by 0 bases and J by 2 bases. The DNA for the CDR3 is TGTGCCAGCAGTGAAGCCCCGGGACAGAAGCTTAACACTGAAGCTTTCTTT. Residues: CASSEAPGQKLNTEAFF.

J is TRBJ2-3 and V is TRBV5-1, with D tentatively TRBD1 or TRBD2 (6 bases each). The CDR3 spans 14 residues. V lost 6 bases and J lost 3, with 14 bases in between. Germline V gene data show CDR1 as SGHRS and CDR2 as YFSETQ. This CDR3 reads CASTRTGATDTQYF. The CDR3 nucleotides read TGCGCCAGCACCCGGACGGGGGCGACAGATACGCAGTATTTT.

This clone was detected only once. The CDR3 region has the DNA TGTGCCAGCCTTGGGAATGGCTACACCTTC. Amino acids: CASLGNGYTF. J is TRBJ1-2 and V is TRBV6-6, with D unresolved. CDR1 and CDR2 (germline): MNHNY, SVGAGI (reference sequence). Trimming took 8 bases from V and 6 from J, leaving 7 bases between them. This CDR3 has 10 residues.

The chain joins TRBV10-3 to TRBJ1-2, with no clear D. Trimming shortened V by 0 bases and J by 4 bases, and 12 bases separated the two germline ends. Germline loops: CDR1 ENHRY, CDR2 SYGVKD. The CDR3 spans 15 residues. The CDR3 loop is CAISESTEGGYGYTF. The CDR3 nucleotides are TGTGCCATCAGTGAGTCGACGGAGGGAGGCTATGGCTACACCTTC.

This clone occurred a few times. The chain joins TRBV9 to TRBJ2-2; tentatively, D is TRBD1 or TRBD2 (5 bases each). Trimming cost V 2 bases and J 8 bases, with 19 bases left between them. The CDR3 sequence is 16 residues long. CDR1 and CDR2 from the germline V gene are SGDLS and YYNGEE. As DNA, the CDR3 is TGTGCCAGCAGCGTGGCCGGGACCCGGGCCTGGGGGGAGCTGTTTTTT. Translation: CASSVAGTRAWGELFF.

About this clone itself: The identical CDR3 is also encoded by other nucleotide sequences in the sample. V and J are TRBV5-1 and TRBJ2-1, with 12 bases aligning to TRBD2. Trimming at V came to 4 bases and at J to 4 bases, leaving 6 bases not matched to a gene. The CDR3 sequence is 16 residues long. The germline CDR1 and CDR2 sequences are SGHRS and YFSETQ. CDR3 region: CASSPTGTSGYNEQFF. The CDR3 region has the DNA TGCGCCAGCAGCCCAACCGGGACTAGCGGGTACAATGAGCAGTTCTTC.

The chain employs TRBV10-3 and TRBJ2-1; 12 bases fit TRBD2. The V and J ends lost 4 bases and 8 bases, in that order; junction bases with no gene match: 6. Germline V gives CDR1 ENHRY, CDR2 SYGVKD. CDR3 length: 15 amino acids. The CDR3: CAISGLAGGPDEQFF. CDR3 sequence (DNA): TGTGCCATCAGTGGCCTAGCGGGAGGGCCGGATGAGCAGTTCTTC.

The J gene is TRBJ1-3, the V gene TRBV15; D gene uncertain. Germline V CDR1 and CDR2: LNHNV, YYDKDF (reference sequence). The CDR3 runs 14 residues. Between the trimmed V and J ends, which lost 5 bases and 4 bases, there was a span of 12 bases. The CDR3 loop is CATSGSFTGNTIYF. For the CDR3, the DNA is TGTGCCACCAGCGGTAGCTTTACAGGAAACACCATATATTTT.

The chain joins TRBV7-9 to TRBJ1-2; D unclear. The CDR3 is 12 residues long. CDR1 and CDR2 from the germline V gene are SEHNR and FQNEAQ (reference sequence). Trimming took off 8 bases at V and 4 bases at J, with 11 bases between the two ends. In DNA form, the CDR3 reads TGTGCCAGCTCTCGCGAGACCTATGGCTACACCTTC. Translating it yields CASSRETYGYTF.